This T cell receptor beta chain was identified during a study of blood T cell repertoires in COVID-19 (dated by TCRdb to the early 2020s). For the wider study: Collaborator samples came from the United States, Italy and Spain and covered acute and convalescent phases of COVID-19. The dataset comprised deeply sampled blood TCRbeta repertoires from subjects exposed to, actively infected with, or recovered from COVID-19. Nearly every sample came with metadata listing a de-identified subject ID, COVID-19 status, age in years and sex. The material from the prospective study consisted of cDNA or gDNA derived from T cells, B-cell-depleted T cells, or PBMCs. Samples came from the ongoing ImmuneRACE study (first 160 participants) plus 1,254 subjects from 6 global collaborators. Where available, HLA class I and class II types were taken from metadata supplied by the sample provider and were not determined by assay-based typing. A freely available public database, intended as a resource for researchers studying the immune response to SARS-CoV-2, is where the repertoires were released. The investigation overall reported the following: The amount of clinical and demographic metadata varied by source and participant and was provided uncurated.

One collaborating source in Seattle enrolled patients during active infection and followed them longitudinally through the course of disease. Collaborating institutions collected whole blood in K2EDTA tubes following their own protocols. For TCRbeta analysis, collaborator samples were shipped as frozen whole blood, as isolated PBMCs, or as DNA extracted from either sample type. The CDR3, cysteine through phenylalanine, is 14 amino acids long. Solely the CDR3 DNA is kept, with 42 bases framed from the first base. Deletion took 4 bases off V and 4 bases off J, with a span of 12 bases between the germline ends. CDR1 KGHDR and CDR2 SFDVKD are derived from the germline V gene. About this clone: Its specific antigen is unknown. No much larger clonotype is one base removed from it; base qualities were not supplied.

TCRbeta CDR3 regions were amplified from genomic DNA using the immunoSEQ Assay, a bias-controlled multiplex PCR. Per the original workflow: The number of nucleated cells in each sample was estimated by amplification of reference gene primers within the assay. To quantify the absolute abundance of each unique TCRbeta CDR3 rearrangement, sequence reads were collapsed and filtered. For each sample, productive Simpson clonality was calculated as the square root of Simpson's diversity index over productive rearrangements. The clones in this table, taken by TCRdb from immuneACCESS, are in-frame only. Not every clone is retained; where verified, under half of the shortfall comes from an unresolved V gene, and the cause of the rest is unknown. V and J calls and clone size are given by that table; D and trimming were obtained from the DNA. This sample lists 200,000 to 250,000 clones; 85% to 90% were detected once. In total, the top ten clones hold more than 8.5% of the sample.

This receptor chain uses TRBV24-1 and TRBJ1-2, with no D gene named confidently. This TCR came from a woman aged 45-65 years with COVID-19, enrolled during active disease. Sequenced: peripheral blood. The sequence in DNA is TGTGCCACCAGTGAGCCTCCGAGAGGCTATGGCTACACCTTC. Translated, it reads CATSEPPRGYGYTF.